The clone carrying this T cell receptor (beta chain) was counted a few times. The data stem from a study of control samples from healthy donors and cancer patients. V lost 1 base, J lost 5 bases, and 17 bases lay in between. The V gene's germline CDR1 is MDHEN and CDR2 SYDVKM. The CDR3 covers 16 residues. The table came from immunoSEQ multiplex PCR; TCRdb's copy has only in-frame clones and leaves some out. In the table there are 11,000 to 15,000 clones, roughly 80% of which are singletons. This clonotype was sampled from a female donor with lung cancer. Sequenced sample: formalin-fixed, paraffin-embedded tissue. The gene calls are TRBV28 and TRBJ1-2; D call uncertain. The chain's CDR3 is CASSLYLEQNSYGYTF. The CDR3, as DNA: TGTGCCAGCAGTTTATACCTGGAGCAAAACTCTTATGGCTACACCTTC.